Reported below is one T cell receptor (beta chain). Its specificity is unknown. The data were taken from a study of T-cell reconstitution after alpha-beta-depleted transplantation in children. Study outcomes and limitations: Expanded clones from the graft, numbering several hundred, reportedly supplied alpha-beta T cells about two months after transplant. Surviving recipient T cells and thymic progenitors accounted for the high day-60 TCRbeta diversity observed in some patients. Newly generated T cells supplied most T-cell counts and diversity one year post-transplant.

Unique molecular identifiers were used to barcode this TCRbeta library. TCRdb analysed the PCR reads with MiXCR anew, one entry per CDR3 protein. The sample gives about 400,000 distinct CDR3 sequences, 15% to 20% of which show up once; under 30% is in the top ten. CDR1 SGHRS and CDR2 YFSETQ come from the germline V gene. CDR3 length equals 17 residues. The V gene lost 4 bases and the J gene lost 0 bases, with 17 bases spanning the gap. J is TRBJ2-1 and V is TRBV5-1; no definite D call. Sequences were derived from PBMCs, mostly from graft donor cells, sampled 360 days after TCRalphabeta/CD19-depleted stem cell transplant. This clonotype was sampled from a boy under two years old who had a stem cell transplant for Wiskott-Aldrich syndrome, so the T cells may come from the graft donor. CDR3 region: CASSPSLLASSYNEQFF. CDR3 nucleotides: TGCGCCAGCAGCCCATCTCTTCTGGCTAGCTCCTACAATGAGCAGTTCTTC.